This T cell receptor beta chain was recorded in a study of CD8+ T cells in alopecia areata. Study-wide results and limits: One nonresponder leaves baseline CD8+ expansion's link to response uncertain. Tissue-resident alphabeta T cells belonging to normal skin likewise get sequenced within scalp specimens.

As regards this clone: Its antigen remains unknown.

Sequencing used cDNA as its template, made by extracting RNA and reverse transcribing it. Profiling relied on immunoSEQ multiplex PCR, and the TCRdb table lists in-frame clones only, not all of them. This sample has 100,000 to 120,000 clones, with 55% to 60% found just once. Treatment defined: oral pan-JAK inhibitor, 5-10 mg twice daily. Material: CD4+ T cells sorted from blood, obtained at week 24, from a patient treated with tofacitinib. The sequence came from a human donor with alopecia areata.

CDR3 nucleotide sequence: TGTGCCAGCAGCGTAGAGGGGGGTTACCCTACCTACGAGCAGTACTTC. Translating it yields CASSVEGGYPTYEQYF. The rearrangement links TRBV9 to TRBJ2-7, with D perhaps TRBD1 or TRBD2 (6 bases each). V shed 0 bases and J shed 2 bases, with 15 bases lying between them. Germline V CDR1 and CDR2: SGDLS, YYNGEE. This CDR3 has 16 amino acids.